The 9 T cell receptor beta chains given below trace back to one sample, sequenced in a study of T cell responses to AZD1222 COVID-19 vaccine. The method was immunoSEQ multiplex PCR; TCRdb's version includes in-frame clones alone and lacks a portion of them. The sample shows 150,000 to 250,000 clones, roughly 92% of them seen only once. Material: peripheral blood, obtained 28 days after the second AZD1222 dose. The source of these receptors is an adult who received the AZD1222 COVID-19 vaccine.

The V call is TRBV2, the J call TRBJ1-1, with 7 bases fitting TRBD1. CDR3 length: 13 residues. V trimming: 6 bases; J trimming: 4 bases; junction bases outside the gene matches: 5. The germline gives CDR1 SNHLY, CDR2 FYNNEI. Here the CDR3 reads CASRGRGRTEAFF. For the CDR3, the DNA is TGTGCCAGCAGGGGGAGGGGGCGCACTGAAGCTTTCTTT.

This sequence joins TRBV19 and TRBJ1-2; 7 positions match TRBD1. The CDR3 has 15 amino acids. Germline V gene data show CDR1 as LNHDA and CDR2 as SQIVND (reference sequence). The V and J ends lost 0 bases and 2 bases, in that order; junction bases with no gene match: 3. This CDR3 reads CASSIDPTGNYGYTF. The CDR3 region has the DNA TGTGCCAGTAGTATAGACCCGACAGGGAACTATGGCTACACCTTC. The full variable domain, its missing parts supplied by reference TRBV19 and TRBJ1-2, is DGGITQSPKYLFRKEGQNVTLSCEQNLNHDAMYWYRQDPGQGLRLIYYSQIVNDFQKGDIAEGYSVSREKKESFPLTVTSAQKNPTAFYLCASSIDPTGNYGYTFGSGTRLTVV.

This chain connects TRBV18 to TRBJ1-1; TRBD1 matches 7 bases. V trimming: 6 bases; J trimming: 0 bases; junction bases outside the gene matches: 10. CDR1 and CDR2 from the germline V gene are KGHSH and LQKENI. The CDR3 extends over 16 amino acids. The CDR3 DNA is TGTGCCAGCTCGCTAACTACCGGGACAGTGAACACTGAAGCTTTCTTT. Its protein product is CASSLTTGTVNTEAFF.

The rearrangement links TRBV7-2 to TRBJ1-2; D not resolved. Germline V gene lookup returns CDR1 SGHTA and CDR2 FQGNSA. The CDR3 contains 16 residues. V was shortened by 5 bases and J by 7 bases, with 23 bases between the two germline ends. CDR3 protein: CASSAQIRVNVVGYTF. The CDR3 DNA reads as TGTGCCAGCAGCGCCCAAATACGGGTGAATGTTGTTGGCTACACCTTC.

The chain employs TRBV4-1 and TRBJ1-4; the match to TRBD1 covers 8 bases. The CDR3 runs 15 residues. After removal of 5 bases from V and 7 bases from J, the junction contained 9 bases not matched to a gene. CDR1 MGHRA and CDR2 YSYEKL come from the germline V gene. CDR3 loop: CASSSSGTGSEKLFF. In nucleotides, the CDR3 is TGCGCCAGCAGCTCATCCGGGACAGGATCTGAAAAACTGTTTTTT.

The chain recombines TRBV2 with TRBJ1-1, with D hard to call. The CDR3 sequence is 15 residues long. The germline V gene has CDR1 SNHLY and CDR2 FYNNEI. The V and J ends lost 0 bases and 6 bases respectively, with 14 bases between them. CDR3 region: CASSEALIGRPEAFF. CDR3 sequence (DNA): TGTGCCAGCAGTGAAGCGCTTATAGGGAGGCCTGAAGCTTTCTTT. The full variable domain, its missing parts supplied by reference TRBV2 and TRBJ1-1, is EPEVTQTPSHQVTQMGQEVILRCVPISNHLYFYWYRQILGQKVEFLVSFYNNEISEKSEIFDDQFSVERPDGSNFTLKIRSTKLEDSAMYFCASSEALIGRPEAFFGQGTRLTVV.

The CDR3 sequence: CASSLRRDTEAFF. CDR3 in DNA: TGTGCCAGCAGCCTCAGAAGGGACACTGAAGCTTTCTTT. The J gene is TRBJ1-1, the V gene TRBV9; no reliable D call. Trimming took 4 bases from V and 3 from J, leaving 10 bases between them. Germline lookup yields CDR1 SGDLS and CDR2 YYNGEE. This CDR3 has 13 residues.

V gene TRBV4-1 combines with J gene TRBJ2-4; TRBD2 might be the D (6 bases). This CDR3 has 20 residues. Germline V CDR1 and CDR2: MGHRA, YSYEKL. V dropped 2 bases and J dropped 1 base, with 24 bases sitting between them. The CDR3 region is CASSQRRGAGDIIAKNIQYF. The CDR3 DNA reads as TGCGCCAGCAGCCAAAGAAGAGGAGCGGGTGACATTATCGCCAAAAACATTCAGTACTTC.

The chain is built from TRBV19 and TRBJ2-1, with 7 positions matching TRBD1. The CDR3 extends over 17 amino acids. With V trimmed by 2 bases and J by 5 bases, 12 bases remained unmatched. Germline-derived CDR1 and CDR2 are LNHDA and SQIVND (reference sequence). CDR3 sequence reads: CASSIFPRQGVDNEQFF. CDR3 DNA sequence: TGTGCCAGTAGTATATTTCCCCGGCAGGGGGTTGACAATGAGCAGTTCTTC.